This is a list of T cell receptor beta chains from one sample in a study of blood T cell repertoires in COVID-19. Some clones are missing from TCRdb's copy, which holds only in-frame ones; the method was immunoSEQ multiplex PCR. The repertoire holds about 160,000 clones, with 75% to 90% as singletons. Sample: peripheral blood. These receptors were collected from a human donor in a cohort sampled during active COVID-19. Both conserved end residues are part of each CDR3. D genes are given only for firm matches. Not all rows give a size; the values are once, few, many and, for expanded clones, a class.

cdr3_aa cdr3_nt v_call clone_size j_call d_call
CASSENRGGYGYTF TGTGCCAGCAGTGAAAACAGGGGCGGATATGGCTACACCTTC TRBV25-1 . TRBJ1-2 TRBD1
CASSQDGVRQQYF TGCGCCAGCAGCCAAGATGGCGTCAGGCAGCAGTACTTC TRBV4-3 . TRBJ2-7 .
CASSSPETGNYGYTF TGTGCCAGTAGTAGCCCCGAGACAGGGAACTATGGCTACACCTTC TRBV19 . TRBJ1-2 TRBD1
CASSLKIAGDSYTGELFF TGTGCCAGCAGCTTAAAGATTGCGGGGGACTCTTACACCGGGGAGCTGTTTTTT TRBV7-2 . TRBJ2-2 TRBD2
CASSDSSYEQYF TGTGCCAGCAGCGACAGCTCCTACGAGCAGTACTTC TRBV5-4 many TRBJ2-7 .
CASSSPWGLEYGYTF TGTGCCAGCAGCTCACCTTGGGGCTTGGAGTATGGCTACACCTTC TRBV11-2 . TRBJ1-2 .
CASSQDSPSSEGYNEQFF TGCGCCAGCAGCCAAGATTCCCCTAGCTCGGAGGGATACAATGAGCAGTTCTTC TRBV4-3 . TRBJ2-1 .
CASSSRRGGTTNEKLFF TGTGCCAGCAGTTCCCGCCGCGGGGGAACGACTAATGAAAAACTGTTTTTT TRBV27 . TRBJ1-4 .
CASSPPLGLAGVINEQFF TGTGCCAGCAGCCCCCCCCTAGGACTAGCGGGAGTCATAAATGAGCAGTTCTTC TRBV14 . TRBJ2-1 TRBD2
CASSTDRTYNYGYTF TGTGCCAGTAGTACGGACAGGACCTATAACTATGGCTACACCTTC TRBV19 . TRBJ1-2 TRBD1
CASSVEGQGDEQYF TGTGCCAGCAGCGTAGAGGGACAGGGCGACGAGCAGTACTTC TRBV9 . TRBJ2-7 TRBD1
CASSEARSHEQFF TGTGCCAGCAGTGAAGCGCGCTCCCATGAGCAGTTCTTC TRBV6-1 . TRBJ2-1 .
CASSEGQGTDTQYF TGTGCCAGTTCGGAGGGACAGGGAACAGATACGCAGTATTTT TRBV19 once TRBJ2-3 TRBD1
CAIASGEGAYEQYF TGTGCCATCGCCTCCGGGGAGGGGGCCTACGAGCAGTACTTC TRBV10-3 . TRBJ2-7 .
CASSLNRGNSPLHF TGCGCCAGCAGCTTGAACAGGGGAAATTCACCCCTCCACTTT TRBV5-1 . TRBJ1-6 TRBD1
CASSPLRDSSNYGYTF TGTGCCAGCTCACCACTGAGGGATTCGTCCAACTATGGCTACACCTTC TRBV18 . TRBJ1-2 .
CASSLAGRNQPQHF TGTGCCAGCAGCTTAGCGGGCAGAAATCAGCCCCAGCATTTT TRBV7-9 few TRBJ1-5 .
CASILLRSSDTQYF TGTGCCAGCATCCTTCTTAGAAGTTCTGATACGCAGTATTTT TRBV2 . TRBJ2-3 .
CASSQYGIGEKLFF TGTGCCAGCAGCCAATACGGTATCGGGGAAAAACTGTTTTTT TRBV7-2 . TRBJ1-4 .
CASSLVGRGYGYTF TGTGCCAGCAGCTTAGTAGGACGGGGCTATGGCTACACCTTC TRBV7-2 . TRBJ1-2 .
CAISESGQGGNEQFF TGTGCCATCAGTGAGTCCGGACAGGGTGGGAATGAGCAGTTCTTC TRBV10-3 . TRBJ2-1 TRBD1
CASSLRGLGTDTQYF TGTGCCAGCAGTTTGAGGGGGTTAGGCACAGATACGCAGTATTTT TRBV27 . TRBJ2-3 .
CASRRDGNTEAFF TGTGCCAGCAGGCGGGACGGGAACACTGAAGCTTTCTTT TRBV7-6 . TRBJ1-1 .
CASSLKGSATNEKLFF TGTGCCAGCAGTTTAAAAGGGAGTGCAACTAATGAAAAACTGTTTTTT TRBV28 . TRBJ1-4 .
CASSPEGALPDEQYF TGCGCCAGCAGCCCTGAGGGGGCGCTTCCGGACGAGCAGTACTTC TRBV5-1 once TRBJ2-7 TRBD1
CASSLGTSGSYEQFF TGTGCCAGCAGCCTAGGGACTAGCGGGAGTTATGAGCAGTTCTTC TRBV9 few TRBJ2-1 TRBD2